Only a few counts were recorded for the clone carrying this T cell receptor (beta chain). Its antigen is unidentified. The data were taken from a study of T-cell memory formation after mild COVID-19. Study conclusions and caveats: Among clones peaking at day 37 in the second wave, SARS-CoV-2 specificity remained unconfirmed. Clones that contracted clustered mainly in CM and EM if CD4+ and in EMRA if CD8+. The pre-infection memory compartment contained some responding clones, suggesting cross-reactive memory joined.

Trimming removed 1 base from V and 5 bases from J, with 17 bases in between. The CDR3 totals 16 residues. Germline CDR1 and CDR2: LGHNA and YNFKEQ. Amplification by 5'RACE using constant-segment primers produced TCR alpha and TCR beta cDNA libraries that carried sample barcodes and UMIs. TCRdb fed the 5' RACE reads into MiXCR, producing one record per CDR3 protein. Of 400,000 to 500,000 distinct CDR3 sequences listed, 20% to 30% are singletons. This chain uses TRBV4-2 with TRBJ2-5; D may be TRBD2 (6 bases). Sequenced: PBMCs or a T cell subset sorted from them (not recorded which). The origin of this receptor is an adult woman who had mild COVID-19 (a few samples of this study predate the infection). Cell type and time point are not known. CDR3 nucleotide sequence: TGTGCCAGCAGCCAAGGATTCAGCGGGTTTAAGGAGACCCAGTACTTC. This codes for CASSQGFSGFKETQYF.